Listed below are T cell receptor beta chains from one sample, sequenced in a study of T cells in Graves' hyperthyroidism and ophthalmopathy. Using its own MiXCR run on the multiplex PCR reads, TCRdb lists one record per CDR3 protein. Among about 600,000 distinct CDR3 sequences listed, approximately 16% were seen once. The sequenced sample consisted of blood. These receptor sequences come from a middle-aged woman with Graves' ophthalmopathy. Each CDR3 is given with its conserved first and last residue. The D gene is left open where the match is weak. Expanded clones are given a class, and other clones once, few, many or no size at all.

CDR3 protein | CDR3 DNA | clone size | V gene | D gene | J gene
CSAPEERNNEQFF | TGCAGTGCTCCCGAAGAAAGGAACAATGAGCAGTTCTTC | few | TRBV20-1 | . | TRBJ2-1
CATSSWGRGSGANVLTF | TGTGCCACCAGCAGTTGGGGACGGGGCTCTGGGGCCAACGTCCTGACTTTC | few | TRBV15 | . | TRBJ2-6
CASSSLRSSGNGYEQYF | TGTGCCAGCAGTTCGCTTAGGAGTAGCGGTAACGGCTACGAGCAGTACTTC | many | TRBV28 | . | TRBJ2-7
CASSGRARLFF | TGTGCCAGCAGCGGAAGGGCTCGATTGTTCTTC | once | TRBV7-8 | . | TRBJ2-1
CASSQAGTGFDEQYF | TGTGCCAGCAGCCAAGCCGGGACAGGGTTCGACGAGCAGTACTTC | many | TRBV3-1 | TRBD1 | TRBJ2-7
CSAGGWRNEQFF | TGCAGTGCAGGGGGCTGGAGAAATGAGCAGTTCTTC | few | TRBV20-1 | TRBD1 | TRBJ2-1
CASIYGTSVYGYTF | TGTGCCAGCATTTACGGGACATCGGTCTATGGCTACACCTTC | . | TRBV6-1 | . | TRBJ1-2
CAWSRLAGGPNEQFF | TGTGCCTGGAGTAGGCTAGCGGGGGGCCCCAATGAGCAGTTCTTC | many | TRBV30 | TRBD2 | TRBJ2-1
CSAPDPERIQYF | TGCAGTGCTCCGGACCCCGAGCGCATTCAGTACTTC | . | TRBV20-1 | . | TRBJ2-4
CASSPQRVYTEAFF | TGTGCCAGCAGCCCCCAACGAGTATACACTGAAGCTTTCTTT | many | TRBV3-1 | . | TRBJ1-1
CASMRGSYNEQFF | TGTGCCAGTATGCGGGGCTCCTACAATGAGCAGTTCTTC | . | TRBV19 | . | TRBJ2-1
CASRTGFSYEQYF | TGTGCCAGCAGGACGGGATTCTCCTACGAGCAGTACTTC | few | TRBV28 | . | TRBJ2-7
CASTGRRNTGELFF | TGTGCCAGCACAGGACGGCGGAACACCGGGGAGCTGTTTTTT | many | TRBV6-2/TRBV6-3 | . | TRBJ2-2
CSARDSGVGTQYF | TGCAGTGCTAGAGATTCAGGTGTCGGGACCCAGTACTTC | many | TRBV20-1 | . | TRBJ2-5
CASSESGVEGTQYF | TGTGCCAGCAGTGAAAGTGGGGTGGAAGGGACCCAGTACTTC | many | TRBV6-1 | . | TRBJ2-5
CSATPLQASYGYTF | TGCAGTGCTACACCCCTGCAGGCCAGCTATGGCTACACCTTC | few | TRBV20-1 | . | TRBJ1-2
CARRLAGEETQYF | TGTGCCAGGCGACTAGCGGGGGAAGAGACCCAGTACTTC | few | TRBV2 | TRBD2 | TRBJ2-5
CASSFRDREGPQHF | TGTGCCAGCAGTTTCCGGGACAGGGAAGGGCCCCAGCATTTT | . | TRBV6-2/TRBV6-3 | TRBD1 | TRBJ1-5
CASSSSSGTDNSPLHF | TGTGCCAGCAGTTCCTCCTCCGGGACAGACAATTCACCCCTCCACTTT | few | TRBV6-1 | TRBD1 | TRBJ1-6
CASSMGHNTGELFF | TGCGCCAGCAGTATGGGACATAACACCGGGGAGCTGTTTTTT | few | TRBV5-1 | . | TRBJ2-2
CASSEDPSSGNTIYF | TGTGCCAGCAGCGAAGACCCGAGCTCTGGAAACACCATATATTTT | . | TRBV6-1 | . | TRBJ1-3
CASRSTVLSSYEQYF | TGTGCCAGCAGATCAACAGTCCTAAGTTCCTACGAGCAGTACTTC | many | TRBV6-1 | . | TRBJ2-7
CASSFGGRWEKLFF | TGTGCCAGCAGCTTCGGGGGGCGCTGGGAAAAACTGTTTTTT | . | TRBV7-9 | . | TRBJ1-4
CASYSGSLTDTQYF | TGTGCCAGCTACAGCGGGAGTCTCACAGATACGCAGTATTTT | many | TRBV12-3/TRBV12-4 | TRBD2 | TRBJ2-3
CASSSPLADNEQFF | TGTGCCAGCAGTTCGCCCCTAGCGGACAATGAGCAGTTCTTC | few | TRBV12-3/TRBV12-4 | TRBD2 | TRBJ2-1
CASTPGTGAHNEQFF | TGTGCCAGCACCCCGGGGACAGGGGCGCACAATGAGCAGTTCTTC | many | TRBV7-9 | TRBD1 | TRBJ2-1
CASSFWGRQATYEQYF | TGTGCCAGCAGTTTCTGGGGGCGACAGGCCACCTACGAGCAGTACTTC | many | TRBV12-3/TRBV12-4 | . | TRBJ2-7
CASSIELAIGLDEQYF | TGTGCCAGTAGTATAGAGCTGGCTATTGGGTTGGACGAGCAGTACTTC | . | TRBV19 | . | TRBJ2-7
CASTYLPNRGDTQYF | TGTGCCAGCACCTATCTACCGAACAGGGGAGATACGCAGTATTTT | many | TRBV2 | TRBD1 | TRBJ2-3
CANSLGGNSPLHF | TGTGCCAACAGTTTGGGGGGGAATTCACCCCTCCACTTT | . | TRBV12-3/TRBV12-4 | . | TRBJ1-6
CAITKDPGEEAFF | TGTGCCATCACCAAGGATCCAGGGGAGGAAGCTTTCTTT | many | TRBV10-3 | . | TRBJ1-1
CASSGGDRNYEQYF | TGTGCCAGCAGTGGGGGGGACAGGAACTACGAGCAGTACTTC | many | TRBV2 | TRBD1 | TRBJ2-7
CASSRGPYDYGYTF | TGTGCCAGCAGCCGAGGACCTTATGACTATGGCTACACCTTC | many | TRBV27 | . | TRBJ1-2
CASSLASSREGEQYF | TGCGCCAGCAGCTTGGCTTCTTCCCGGGAGGGCGAGCAGTACTTC | many | TRBV5-1 | TRBD2 | TRBJ2-7
CASSYAGGSYEQYF | TGTGCCAGCAGTTATGCGGGAGGCTCCTACGAGCAGTACTTC | few | TRBV27 | TRBD2 | TRBJ2-7
CASSSLQGVTQYF | TGTGCCAGCAGTTCCCTCCAGGGGGTGACGCAGTATTTT | many | TRBV6-1 | TRBD1 | TRBJ2-3
CASSWPTGTGVYEQYF | TGTGCCAGCAGCTGGCCAACCGGGACAGGGGTCTACGAGCAGTACTTC | . | TRBV7-9 | TRBD1 | TRBJ2-7
CSARAPLAGATGNTGELFF | TGCAGTGCTAGAGCTCCACTAGCGGGAGCGACGGGGAACACCGGGGAGCTGTTTTTT | many | TRBV20-1 | TRBD2 | TRBJ2-2
CASGRDRGTNEQFF | TGTGCCAGCGGACGGGACAGGGGTACCAATGAGCAGTTCTTC | few | TRBV2 | TRBD1 | TRBJ2-1
CSVAEGSGDQPQHF | TGCAGCGTTGCTGAGGGGAGCGGGGATCAGCCCCAGCATTTT | many | TRBV29-1 | . | TRBJ1-5
CASSSQGHVNEQFF | TGTGCCAGCAGCTCACAGGGACACGTCAATGAGCAGTTCTTC | many | TRBV11-3 | . | TRBJ2-1
CASSPLLSTDTQYF | TGTGCCAGCAGTCCCCTATTAAGCACAGATACGCAGTATTTT | . | TRBV6-2/TRBV6-3 | . | TRBJ2-3
CASSSTPGANVLTF | TGTGCCAGCAGCTCAACCCCCGGGGCCAACGTCCTGACTTTC | few | TRBV7-9 | . | TRBJ2-6
CASSGESQEETQYF | TGTGCCAGCAGCGGGGAAAGTCAGGAGGAGACCCAGTACTTC | . | TRBV9 | . | TRBJ2-5
CASTWGLDTNTEAFF | TGCGCCAGCACCTGGGGTTTGGACACCAACACTGAAGCTTTCTTT | many | TRBV5-1 | . | TRBJ1-1
CASSPNKGLGANVLTF | TGTGCCAGCAGTCCGAACAAGGGGCTTGGGGCCAACGTCCTGACTTTC | few | TRBV28 | . | TRBJ2-6
CASSVGGSQNTEAFF | TGCGCCAGCAGCGTTGGAGGCAGTCAGAACACTGAAGCTTTCTTT | . | TRBV4-1 | . | TRBJ1-1
CATPDQKNNEQFF | TGTGCCACCCCGGACCAAAAAAACAATGAGCAGTTCTTC | many | TRBV2 | . | TRBJ2-1
CASSPPQHYEQYF | TGTGCCAGCTCACCACCTCAACATTACGAGCAGTACTTC | . | TRBV18 | . | TRBJ2-7
CASSQVGGVAGAAQYF | TGCGCCAGCAGCCAGGTTGGGGGGGTAGCGGGAGCGGCCCAGTACTTC | . | TRBV4-1 | TRBD2 | TRBJ2-5
CASSLKGGGNSNQPQHF | TGTGCCAGCAGTCTTAAAGGGGGGGGTAATAGCAATCAGCCCCAGCATTTT | . | TRBV6-2/TRBV6-3 | . | TRBJ1-5
CASGLRSGPDTQYF | TGTGCTAGTGGTTTGCGGTCGGGACCAGATACGCAGTATTTT | few | TRBV12-5 | . | TRBJ2-3
CASRTLLAGDSLDTDTQYF | TGTGCCAGCAGGACGTTGCTAGCGGGAGATTCCCTCGACACAGATACGCAGTATTTT | many | TRBV7-9 | TRBD2 | TRBJ2-3